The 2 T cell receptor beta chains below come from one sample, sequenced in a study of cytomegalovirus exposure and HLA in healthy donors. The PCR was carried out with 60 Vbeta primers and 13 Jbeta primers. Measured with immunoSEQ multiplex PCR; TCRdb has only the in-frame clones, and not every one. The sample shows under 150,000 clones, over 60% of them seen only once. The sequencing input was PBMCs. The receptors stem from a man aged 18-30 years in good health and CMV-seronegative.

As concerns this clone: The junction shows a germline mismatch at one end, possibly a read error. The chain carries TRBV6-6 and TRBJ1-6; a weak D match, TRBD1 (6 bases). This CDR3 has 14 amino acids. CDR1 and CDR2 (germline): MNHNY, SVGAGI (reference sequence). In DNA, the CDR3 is TGTGCCAGCACCCCCCGTGGGGGGGCTTCACCCTTCCACTTT. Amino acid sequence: CASTPRGGASPFHF.

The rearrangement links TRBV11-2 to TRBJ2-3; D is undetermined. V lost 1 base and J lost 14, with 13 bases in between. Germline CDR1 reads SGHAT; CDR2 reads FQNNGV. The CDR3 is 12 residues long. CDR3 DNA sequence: TGTGCCAGCAGCTTAGGGCCCCCTTCTCCGTATTTT. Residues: CASSLGPPSPYF.